Given below is one T cell receptor (beta chain) in context. The data derive from a study of cytotoxic CD8 clonotypes in ibrutinib-treated CLL. About the study: The cohort had around 10 relapsed/refractory and some 16 treatment-naive patients, 17 to 18 IGHV unmutated.

This CDR3 spans 16 amino acids. The repertoire was sequenced with immunoSEQ multiplex PCR; TCRdb's copy has only in-frame clones and lacks some. The table lists 45,000 to 65,000 clones, approximately 87% of them singletons. Material: PBMCs, obtained after 24 months of ibrutinib treatment. The chain joins TRBV21-1 to TRBJ2-1; the table's D call TRBD2 went unverified against the DNA. TRBV21-1 is shown as a pseudogene. The sequence came from a human donor with chronic lymphocytic leukemia. The CDR3 DNA reads as TGTGCCAGCAGCAGGGGGAGGACTAGCTCCTACAATGAGCAGTTCTTC. This encodes CASSRGRTSSYNEQFF.